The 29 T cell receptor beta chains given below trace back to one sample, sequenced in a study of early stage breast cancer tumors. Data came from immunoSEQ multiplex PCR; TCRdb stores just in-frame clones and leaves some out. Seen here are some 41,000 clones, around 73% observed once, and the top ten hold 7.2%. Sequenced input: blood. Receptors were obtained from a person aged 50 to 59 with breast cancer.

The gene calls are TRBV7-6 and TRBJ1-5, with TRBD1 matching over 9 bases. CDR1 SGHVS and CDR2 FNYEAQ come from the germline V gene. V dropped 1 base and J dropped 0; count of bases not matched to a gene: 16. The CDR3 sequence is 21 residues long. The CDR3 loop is CASSLGSRDRDQLYSNQPQHF. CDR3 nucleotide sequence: TGTGCCAGCAGCTTAGGCTCAAGGGACAGGGACCAACTTTATAGCAATCAGCCCCAGCATTTT. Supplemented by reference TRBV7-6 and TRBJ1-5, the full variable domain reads GAGVSQSPRYKVTKRGQDVALRCDPISGHVSLYWYRQALGQGPEFLTYFNYEAQQDKSGLPNDRFSAERPEGSISTLTIQRTEQRDSAMYRCASSLGSRDRDQLYSNQPQHFGDGTRLSIL.

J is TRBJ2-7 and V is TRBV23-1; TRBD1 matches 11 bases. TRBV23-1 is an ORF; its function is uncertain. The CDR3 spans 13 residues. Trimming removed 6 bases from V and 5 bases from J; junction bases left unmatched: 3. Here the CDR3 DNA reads TGCGCCAGCAGGCTGGGACAGGGGGACGAGCAGTACGTC. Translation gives CASRLGQGDEQYV.

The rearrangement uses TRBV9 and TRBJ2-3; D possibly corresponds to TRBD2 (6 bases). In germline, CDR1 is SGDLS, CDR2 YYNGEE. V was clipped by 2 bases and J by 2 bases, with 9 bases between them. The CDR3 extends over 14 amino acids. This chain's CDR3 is CASSVGGYTDTQYF. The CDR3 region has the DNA TGTGCCAGCAGCGTCGGGGGATACACAGATACGCAGTATTTT.

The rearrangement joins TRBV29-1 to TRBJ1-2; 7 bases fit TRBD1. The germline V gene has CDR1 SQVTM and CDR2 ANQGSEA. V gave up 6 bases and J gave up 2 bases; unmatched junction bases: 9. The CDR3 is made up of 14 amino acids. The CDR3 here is CSVSSQGGNYGYTF. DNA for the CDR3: TGCAGCGTCTCGTCCCAGGGGGGAAACTATGGCTACACCTTC.

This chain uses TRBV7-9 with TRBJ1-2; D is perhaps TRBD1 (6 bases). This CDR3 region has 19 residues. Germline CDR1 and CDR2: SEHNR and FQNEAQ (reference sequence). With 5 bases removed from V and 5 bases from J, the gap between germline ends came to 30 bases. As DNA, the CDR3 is TGTGCCAGCAGCCACTTTGGGGGCTCGCGGGCCAATATTACTTATGGCTACACCTTC. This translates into CASSHFGGSRANITYGYTF.

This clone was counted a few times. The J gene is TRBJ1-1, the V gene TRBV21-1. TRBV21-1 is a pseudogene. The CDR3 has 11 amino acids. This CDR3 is CASTSNTEAFF. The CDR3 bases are TGTGCCAGCACTAGCAACACTGAAGCTTTCTTT.

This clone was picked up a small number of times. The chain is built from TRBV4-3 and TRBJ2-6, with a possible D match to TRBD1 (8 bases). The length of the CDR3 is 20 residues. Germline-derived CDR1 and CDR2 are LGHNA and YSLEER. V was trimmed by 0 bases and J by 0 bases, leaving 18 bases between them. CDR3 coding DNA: TGCGCCAGCAGCCAAGATAGCACAGGGGGGGCACTCTCTGGGGCCAACGTCCTGACTTTC. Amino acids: CASSQDSTGGALSGANVLTF.

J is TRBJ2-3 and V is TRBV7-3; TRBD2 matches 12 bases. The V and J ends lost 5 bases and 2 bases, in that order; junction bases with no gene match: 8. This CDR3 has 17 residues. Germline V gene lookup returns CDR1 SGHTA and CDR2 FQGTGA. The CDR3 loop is CASSPRLAGDLTDTQYF. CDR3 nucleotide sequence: TGTGCCAGCAGCCCCCGACTAGCGGGAGATCTCACAGATACGCAGTATTTT.

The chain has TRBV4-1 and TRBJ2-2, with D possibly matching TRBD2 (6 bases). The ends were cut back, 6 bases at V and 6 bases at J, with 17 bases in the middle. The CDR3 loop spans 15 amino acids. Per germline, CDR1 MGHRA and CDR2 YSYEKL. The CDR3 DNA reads TGCGCCAGCAGTTCCCCTTTCGGGAGTCCCGGGGAGCTGTTTTTT. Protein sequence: CASSSPFGSPGELFF.

The chain's CDR3 is CASSLQNQPQHF. The CDR3 nucleotides are TGTGCCAGCAGTTTACAGAATCAGCCCCAGCATTTT. The J gene is TRBJ1-5, the V gene TRBV28; no firm D call. V was trimmed by 2 bases and J by 4 bases, leaving 3 bases between them. CDR1 and CDR2 from the germline V gene are MDHEN and SYDVKM. The CDR3 has 12 amino acids.

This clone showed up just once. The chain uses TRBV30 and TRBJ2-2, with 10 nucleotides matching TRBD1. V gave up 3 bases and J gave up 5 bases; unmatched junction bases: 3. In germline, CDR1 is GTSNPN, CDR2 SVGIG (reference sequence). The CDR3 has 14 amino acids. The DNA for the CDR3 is TGTGCCTGGAGGAGGGACAGGGGAACCGGGGAGCTGTTTTTT. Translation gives CAWRRDRGTGELFF.

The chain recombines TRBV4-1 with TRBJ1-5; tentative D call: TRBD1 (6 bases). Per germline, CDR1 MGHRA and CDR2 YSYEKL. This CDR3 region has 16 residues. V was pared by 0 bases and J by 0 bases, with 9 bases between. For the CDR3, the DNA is TGCGCCAGCAGCCAAGATAGGGGGTATAGCAATCAGCCCCAGCATTTT. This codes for CASSQDRGYSNQPQHF.

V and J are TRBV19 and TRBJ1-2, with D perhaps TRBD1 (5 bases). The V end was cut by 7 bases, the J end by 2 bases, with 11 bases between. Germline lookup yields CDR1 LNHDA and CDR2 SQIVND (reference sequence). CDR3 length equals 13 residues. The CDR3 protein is CASNPDKNYGYTF. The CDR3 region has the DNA TGTGCCAGTAACCCGGACAAGAACTATGGCTACACCTTC.

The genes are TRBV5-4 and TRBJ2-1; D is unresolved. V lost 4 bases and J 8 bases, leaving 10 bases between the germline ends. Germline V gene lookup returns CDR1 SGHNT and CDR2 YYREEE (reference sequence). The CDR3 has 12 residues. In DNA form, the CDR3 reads TGTGCCAGCAGCCCGCTTACAGATGAGCAGTTCTTC. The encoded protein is CASSPLTDEQFF.

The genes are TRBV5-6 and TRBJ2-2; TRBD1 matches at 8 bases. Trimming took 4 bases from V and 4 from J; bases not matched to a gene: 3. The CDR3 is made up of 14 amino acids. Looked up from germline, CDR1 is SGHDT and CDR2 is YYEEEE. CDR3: CASSQDRATGELFF. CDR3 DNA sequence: TGTGCCAGCAGCCAGGACAGGGCCACCGGGGAGCTGTTTTTT.

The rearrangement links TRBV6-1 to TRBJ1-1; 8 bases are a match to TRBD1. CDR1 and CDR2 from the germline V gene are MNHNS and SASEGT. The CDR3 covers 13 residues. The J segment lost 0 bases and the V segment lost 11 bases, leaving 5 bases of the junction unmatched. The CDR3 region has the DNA TGTGCCGGGGGACAGGTGGTGAACACTGAAGCTTTCTTT. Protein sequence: CAGGQVVNTEAFF.

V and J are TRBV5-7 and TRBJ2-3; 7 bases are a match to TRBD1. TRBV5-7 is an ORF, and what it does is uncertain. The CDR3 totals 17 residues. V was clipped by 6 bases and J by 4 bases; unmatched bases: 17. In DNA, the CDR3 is TGTGCCAGCACCCGGACAGGCTCCCCCAAACCCCCAGATACGCAGTATTTT. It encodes CASTRTGSPKPPDTQYF.

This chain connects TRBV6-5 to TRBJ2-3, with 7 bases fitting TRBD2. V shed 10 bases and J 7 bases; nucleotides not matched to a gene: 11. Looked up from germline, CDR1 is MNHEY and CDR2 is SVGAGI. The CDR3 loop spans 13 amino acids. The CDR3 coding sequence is TGTGCCATCCAGAGGGCTAGCGGAAATACGCAGTATTTT. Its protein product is CAIQRASGNTQYF.

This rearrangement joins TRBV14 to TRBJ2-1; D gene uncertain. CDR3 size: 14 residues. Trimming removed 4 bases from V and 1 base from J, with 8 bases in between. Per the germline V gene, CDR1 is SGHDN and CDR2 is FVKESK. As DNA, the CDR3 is TGTGCCAGCAGCCTCCTGGCTTCCTACAATGAGCAGTTCTTC. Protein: CASSLLASYNEQFF.

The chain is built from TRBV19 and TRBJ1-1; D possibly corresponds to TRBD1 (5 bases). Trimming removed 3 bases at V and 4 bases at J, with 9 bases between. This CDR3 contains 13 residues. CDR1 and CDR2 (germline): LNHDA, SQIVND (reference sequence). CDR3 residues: CASSILGGTEAFF. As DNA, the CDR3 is TGTGCCAGTAGTATTTTGGGGGGCACTGAAGCTTTCTTT. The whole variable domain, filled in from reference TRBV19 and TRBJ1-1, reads DGGITQSPKYLFRKEGQNVTLSCEQNLNHDAMYWYRQDPGQGLRLIYYSQIVNDFQKGDIAEGYSVSREKKESFPLTVTSAQKNPTAFYLCASSILGGTEAFFGQGTRLTVV.

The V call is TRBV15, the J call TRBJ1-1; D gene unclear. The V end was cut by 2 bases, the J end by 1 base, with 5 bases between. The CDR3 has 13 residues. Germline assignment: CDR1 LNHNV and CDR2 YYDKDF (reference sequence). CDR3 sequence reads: CATSRPSNTEAFF. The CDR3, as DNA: TGTGCCACCAGCAGACCCTCGAACACTGAAGCTTTCTTT. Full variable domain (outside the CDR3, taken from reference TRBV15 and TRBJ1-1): DAMVIQNPRYQVTQFGKPVTLSCSQTLNHNVMYWYQQKSSQAPKLLFHYYDKDFNNEADTPDNFQSRRPNTSFCFLDIRSPGLGDTAMYLCATSRPSNTEAFFGQGTRLTVV.

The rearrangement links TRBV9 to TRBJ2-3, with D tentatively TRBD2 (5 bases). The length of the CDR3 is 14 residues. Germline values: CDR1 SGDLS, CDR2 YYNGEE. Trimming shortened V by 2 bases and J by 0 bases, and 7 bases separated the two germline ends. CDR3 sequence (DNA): TGTGCCAGCAGCGTCCGGGGTAGCACAGATACGCAGTATTTT. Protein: CASSVRGSTDTQYF.

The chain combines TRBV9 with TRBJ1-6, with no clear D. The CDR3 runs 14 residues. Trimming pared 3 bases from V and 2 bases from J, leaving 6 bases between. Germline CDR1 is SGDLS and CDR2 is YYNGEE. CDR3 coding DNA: TGTGCCAGCAGCGACCGGGCCTATAATTCACCCCTCCACTTT. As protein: CASSDRAYNSPLHF.

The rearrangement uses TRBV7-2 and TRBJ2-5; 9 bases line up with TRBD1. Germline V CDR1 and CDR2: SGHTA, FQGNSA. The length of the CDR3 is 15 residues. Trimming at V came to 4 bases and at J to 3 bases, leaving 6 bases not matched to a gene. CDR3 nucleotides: TGTGCCAGCAGCTCTGACCGGGACAGGGAAGAGACCCAGTACTTC. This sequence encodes CASSSDRDREETQYF. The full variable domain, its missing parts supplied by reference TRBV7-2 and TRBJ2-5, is GAGVSQSPSNKVTEKGKDVELRCDPISGHTALYWYRQSLGQGLEFLIYFQGNSAPDKSGLPSDRFSAERTGGSVSTLTIQRTQQEDSAVYLCASSSDRDREETQYFGPGTRLLVL.

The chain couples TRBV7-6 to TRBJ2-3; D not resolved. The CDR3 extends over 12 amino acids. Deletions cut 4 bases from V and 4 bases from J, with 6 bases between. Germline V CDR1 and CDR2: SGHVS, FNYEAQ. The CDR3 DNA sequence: TGTGCCAGCAGCTCCGAGGCAGATACGCAGTATTTT. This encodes CASSSEADTQYF.

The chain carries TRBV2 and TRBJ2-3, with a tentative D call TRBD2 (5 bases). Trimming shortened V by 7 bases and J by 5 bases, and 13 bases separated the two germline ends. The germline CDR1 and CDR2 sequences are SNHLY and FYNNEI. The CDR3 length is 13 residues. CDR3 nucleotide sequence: TGTGCCAGCAACACGGACTCGGTAGATACGCAGTATTTT. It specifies CASNTDSVDTQYF.

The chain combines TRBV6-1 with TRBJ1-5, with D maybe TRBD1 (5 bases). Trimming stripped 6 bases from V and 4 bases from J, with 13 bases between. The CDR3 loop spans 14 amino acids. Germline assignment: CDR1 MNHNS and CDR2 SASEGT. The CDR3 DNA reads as TGTGCCAGCAGCGCCCGGGAGGGGAATCAGCCCCAGCATTTT. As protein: CASSAREGNQPQHF.

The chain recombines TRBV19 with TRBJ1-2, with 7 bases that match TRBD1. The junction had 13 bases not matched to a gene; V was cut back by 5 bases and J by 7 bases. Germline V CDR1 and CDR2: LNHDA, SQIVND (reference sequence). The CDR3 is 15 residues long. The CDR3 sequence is CASSQSGTEIGGYTF. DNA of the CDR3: TGTGCCAGTAGTCAATCCGGGACAGAGATCGGTGGCTACACCTTC.

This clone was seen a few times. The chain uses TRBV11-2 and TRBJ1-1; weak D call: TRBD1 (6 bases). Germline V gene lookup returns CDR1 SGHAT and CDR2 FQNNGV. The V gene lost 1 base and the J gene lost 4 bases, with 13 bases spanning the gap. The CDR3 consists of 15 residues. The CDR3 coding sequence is TGTGCCAGCAGCTTAGGGGCAGGGGCCAGCACTGAAGCTTTCTTT. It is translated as CASSLGAGASTEAFF.